The T cell receptor beta chain described here comes from a study of blood T cells in healthy people across ages. This CDR3 has 16 amino acids. Trimming took 2 bases from V and 3 from J; bases not matched to a gene: 4. This clonotype was detected many times. The antigen is unknown. Regarding the study as a whole: Considered underestimates were the diversity estimates obtained from one million T cells. Diversity of TCR beta correlated strongly with naive T cell percentage.

Primed by a sample-barcoded 5' primer and a J-beta primer mix, a second PCR proceeded for about 7 to 11 cycles. MiXCR was run by TCRdb on the 5' RACE reads, yielding one entry per CDR3 protein. This table holds around 900,000 distinct CDR3 sequences, around 26% found once. Sequencing was performed on blood. The receptor comes from a woman older than 75 in good health. V gene TRBV12-3 or TRBV12-4 combines with J gene TRBJ1-2, with 12 bases aligning to TRBD1. CDR3 in DNA: TGTGCCAGCAGTTTACGGGGACAGGGGGCACACTATGGCTACACCTTC. It translates to CASSLRGQGAHYGYTF.